This TCR beta chain was recovered during a study of T cell changes during pregnancy in multiple sclerosis. Germline values: CDR1 MGHDK, CDR2 SYGVNS. With 3 bases clipped from V and 3 bases from J, the junction kept 1 base outside the gene matches. This CDR3 is 14 amino acids long. Libraries were prepared by immunoSEQ multiplex PCR; TCRdb keeps only in-frame clonotypes and omits some of them. Of about 32,000 clones in the sample, about 88% were seen once. Here the sequenced sample was CD8+ T cells from peripheral blood mononuclear cells, taken in the second trimester of pregnancy. The chain couples TRBV25-1 to TRBJ2-7, with 11 bases identical to TRBD2. The sequence was obtained from a female donor with multiple sclerosis, enrolled in a pregnancy study. DNA for the CDR3: TGTGCCAGCAGTGACGGACTAGCGGGCTACGAGCAGTACTTC. This codes for CASSDGLAGYEQYF.